This T cell receptor (beta chain) emerged from a study of blood T cell repertoires in COVID-19. The germline V and J ends were trimmed by 2 bases and 8 bases, with 15 bases remaining between them. This CDR3 has 14 residues. The germline gives CDR1 SGHTA, CDR2 FQGTGA. In the original workflow: Reference gene primer amplification in the assay estimated nucleated cell counts. The data were produced by immunoSEQ multiplex PCR, yet TCRdb's version contains in-frame clones alone and is incomplete. V and J calls and clone size are copied from that table; D and trimming were computed from the DNA. The sample records around 190,000 clones, more than 75% being singletons. Across under 25 US areas, participants ranged in age from roughly 18 to 95 years. In assigning cohorts, the study relied on participant-reported clinical history.

The chain employs TRBV7-3 and TRBJ1-2; D uncertain. Sequenced sample: PBMCs or T cells enriched from blood (not recorded which). The TCR was taken from a woman between 50 and 59 years old with acute COVID-19. DNA of the CDR3: TGTGCCAGCAGCTTAGATCGGCGGATGTTCGGCTACACCTTC. Protein: CASSLDRRMFGYTF.